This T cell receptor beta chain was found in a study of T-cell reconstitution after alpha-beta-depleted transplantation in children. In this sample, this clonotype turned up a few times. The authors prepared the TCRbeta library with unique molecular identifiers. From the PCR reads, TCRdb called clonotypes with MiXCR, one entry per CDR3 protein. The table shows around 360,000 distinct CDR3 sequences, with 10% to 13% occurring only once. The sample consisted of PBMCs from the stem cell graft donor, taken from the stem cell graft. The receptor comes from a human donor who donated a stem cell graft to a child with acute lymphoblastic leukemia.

CDR3 protein: CASSRGTGGPSSYNEQFF. Here the CDR3 DNA reads TGTGCCAGCAGTCGCGGGACAGGGGGCCCGAGCTCCTACAATGAGCAGTTCTTC. The chain joins TRBV2 to TRBJ2-1; 12 bases align to TRBD1. The germline V gene has CDR1 SNHLY and CDR2 FYNNEI. This CDR3 contains 18 residues. The trim removed 5 bases at V and 0 bases at J, leaving 8 bases unmatched.